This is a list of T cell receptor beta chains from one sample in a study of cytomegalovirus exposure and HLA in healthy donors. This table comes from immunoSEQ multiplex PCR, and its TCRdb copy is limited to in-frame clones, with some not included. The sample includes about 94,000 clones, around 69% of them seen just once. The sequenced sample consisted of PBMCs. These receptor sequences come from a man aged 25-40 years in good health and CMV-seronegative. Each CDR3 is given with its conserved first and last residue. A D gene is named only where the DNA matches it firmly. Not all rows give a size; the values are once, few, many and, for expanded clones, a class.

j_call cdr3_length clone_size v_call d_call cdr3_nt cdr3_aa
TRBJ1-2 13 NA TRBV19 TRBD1 TGTGCCAGTAGTCTAGACAGGGCCATGGGCTACACCTTC CASSLDRAMGYTF
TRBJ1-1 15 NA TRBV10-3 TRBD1 TGTGCCATCAGCCCGGGACAGCTCATGAACACTGAAGCTTTCTTT CAISPGQLMNTEAFF
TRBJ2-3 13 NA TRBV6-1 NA TGTGCCAGCAGTGAACCTAACACAGATACGCAGTATTTT CASSEPNTDTQYF
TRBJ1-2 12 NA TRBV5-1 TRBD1 TGCGCCAGCAGCCTACAGGGGTTTGGCTACACCTTC CASSLQGFGYTF
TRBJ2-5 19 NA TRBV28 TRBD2 TGTGCCAGCAGCTATACCCCCGGGACTAGCTCTTTTTTCTGGGAGACCCAGTACTTC CASSYTPGTSSFFWETQYF
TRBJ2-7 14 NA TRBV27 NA TGTGCCAGCAGTTTATTCAGGGGAGCCTACGAGCAGTACTTC CASSLFRGAYEQYF
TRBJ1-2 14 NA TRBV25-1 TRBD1 TGTGCCAGCAGTGACATACAGGGGGAGCATGGCTACACCTTC CASSDIQGEHGYTF
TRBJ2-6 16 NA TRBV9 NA TGTGCCAGCAGCGGGGGAGCGGGCTCTGGGGCCAACGTCCTGACTTTC CASSGGAGSGANVLTF
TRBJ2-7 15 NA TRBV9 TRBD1 TGTGCCAGCAGCCGTACCGGGACAGGGGCCTACGAGCAGTACTTC CASSRTGTGAYEQYF
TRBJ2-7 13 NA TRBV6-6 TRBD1 TGTGCCAGCAGCCGGACAGGGCTCTACGAGCAGTACTTC CASSRTGLYEQYF
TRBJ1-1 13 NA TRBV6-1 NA TGTGCCAGCAGACAGTCAACAGGGACTGAAGCTTTCTTT CASRQSTGTEAFF
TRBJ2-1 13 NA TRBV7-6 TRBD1 TGTGCCAGCAGCCCTCGGACAGGGGGGGAGCAGTTCTTC CASSPRTGGEQFF
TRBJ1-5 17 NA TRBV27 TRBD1 TGTGCCAGCAGTTTCCTACCGGGACAGCCAAACGGGGTTCCCCAGCATTTT CASSFLPGQPNGVPQHF
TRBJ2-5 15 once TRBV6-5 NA TGTGCCAGCAGCCTATCCGGGACACAACAAGAGACCCGGTACTTC CASSLSGTQQETRYF
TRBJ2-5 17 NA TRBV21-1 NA TGTGCCAGCAGCACCTTGGGGGGGGGTCAGGGATGGGAGACCCAGTACTTC CASSTLGGGQGWETQYF
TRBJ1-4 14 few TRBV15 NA TGTGCCACCACTCGGGCAGGGAAGGATGAAAAACTGTTTTTT CATTRAGKDEKLFF
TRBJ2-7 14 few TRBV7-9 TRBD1 TGTGCCAGCAGCTTCCCCGGACAGGGGACCGAGCAGTACTTC CASSFPGQGTEQYF
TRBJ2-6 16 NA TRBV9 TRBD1 TGTGCCAGCAGCGTAGGAGGGGGCCCTGGGGCCAACGTCCTGACTTTC CASSVGGGPGANVLTF
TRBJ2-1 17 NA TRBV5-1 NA TGCGCCAGCAGCTTGGGATACCTTACTAGACCGTACAATGAGCAGTTCTTC CASSLGYLTRPYNEQFF
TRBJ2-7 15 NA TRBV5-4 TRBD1 TGTGCCAGCAGCCCGGGACAGTCTTCCGTCTACGAGCAGTACTTC CASSPGQSSVYEQYF
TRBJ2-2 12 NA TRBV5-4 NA TGTGCCAGCAGAATGCAGGTGGGGGAGCTGTTTTTT CASRMQVGELFF
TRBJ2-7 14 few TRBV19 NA TGTGCCAGTAGTAGCCGGTTTGGCTCCTACGAGCAGTACTTC CASSSRFGSYEQYF
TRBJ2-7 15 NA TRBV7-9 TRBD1 TGTGCCAGCAGCTCGGGGACAGGGCCAACCTACGAGCAGTACTTC CASSSGTGPTYEQYF
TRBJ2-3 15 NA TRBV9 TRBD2 TGTGCCAGCAGCCCTCTAGCGGGGACCACAGATACGCAGTATTTT CASSPLAGTTDTQYF
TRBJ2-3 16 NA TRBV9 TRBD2 TGTGCCAGCAGCGTAGCTAGCGGGGGGGCCTTCGATACGCAGTATTTT CASSVASGGAFDTQYF
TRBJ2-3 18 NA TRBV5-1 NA TGCGCCAGCAGCCCTCCAGGGGGCTCGGGAGGTAGCACAGATACGCAGTATTTT CASSPPGGSGGSTDTQYF
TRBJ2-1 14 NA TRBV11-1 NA TGTGCCAGCAGCTTACAGGCCACAGAGACTGAGCAGTTCTTC CASSLQATETEQFF
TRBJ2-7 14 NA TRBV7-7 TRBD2 TGTGCTAGCAGCTTAGGGGAGGGGTCAAACGAGCAGTACTTC CASSLGEGSNEQYF
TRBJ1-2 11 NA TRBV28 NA TGTGCCAGCCACTCCAACTATGGCTACACCTTC CASHSNYGYTF
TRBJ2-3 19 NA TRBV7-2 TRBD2 TGTGCCAGCAGCCTAAGACCCTTCGGAGCGGGGGTAAGCACAGATACGCAGTATTTT CASSLRPFGAGVSTDTQYF
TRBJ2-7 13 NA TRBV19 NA TGTGCCAGTAGTGACCAGGGGCACTACGAGCAGTACTTC CASSDQGHYEQYF
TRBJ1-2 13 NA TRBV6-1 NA TGTGCCAGCAAAGTGAGCACGGTCGGTGGCTACACCTTC CASKVSTVGGYTF
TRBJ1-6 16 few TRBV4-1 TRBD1 TGCGCCAGCAGCCGGGGGGAGGACAGGGCGAATTCACCCCTCCACTTT CASSRGEDRANSPLHF
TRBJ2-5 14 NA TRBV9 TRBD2 TGTGCCAGCAGCGTAGCGGGGGGGCCGGAGACCCAGTACTTC CASSVAGGPETQYF
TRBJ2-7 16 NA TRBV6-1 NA TGTGCCAGCAGTGAATTGGGTGCGGGGGCCCCGTACGAGCAGTACTTC CASSELGAGAPYEQYF
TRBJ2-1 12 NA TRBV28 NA TGTGCCAGCACTGCGTTATACAATGAGCAGTTCTTC CASTALYNEQFF
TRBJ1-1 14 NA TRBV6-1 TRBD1 TGTGCCAGCACTCGACAGGGCGGGAACACTGAAGCTTTCTTT CASTRQGGNTEAFF
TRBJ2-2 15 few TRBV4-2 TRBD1 TGTGCCAGCAGACGGACAGGGGGCGCCACCGGGGAGCTGTTTTTT CASRRTGGATGELFF
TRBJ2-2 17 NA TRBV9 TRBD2 TGTGCCAGCAGCGTAGCTACGACTAGCGGGAAAACCGGGGAGCTGTTTTTT CASSVATTSGKTGELFF
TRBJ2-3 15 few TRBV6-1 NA TGTGCCAGCACAGCACTAGCAGAAGGCACAGATACGCAGTATTTT CASTALAEGTDTQYF
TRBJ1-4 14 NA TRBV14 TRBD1 TGTGCCAGCAGCCGACAGGGGGCGGGTGAAAAACTGTTTTTT CASSRQGAGEKLFF
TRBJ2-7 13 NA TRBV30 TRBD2 TGTGCCTGGAGTGTAACGACTAGCGCCGCTCGGTACTTC CAWSVTTSAARYF